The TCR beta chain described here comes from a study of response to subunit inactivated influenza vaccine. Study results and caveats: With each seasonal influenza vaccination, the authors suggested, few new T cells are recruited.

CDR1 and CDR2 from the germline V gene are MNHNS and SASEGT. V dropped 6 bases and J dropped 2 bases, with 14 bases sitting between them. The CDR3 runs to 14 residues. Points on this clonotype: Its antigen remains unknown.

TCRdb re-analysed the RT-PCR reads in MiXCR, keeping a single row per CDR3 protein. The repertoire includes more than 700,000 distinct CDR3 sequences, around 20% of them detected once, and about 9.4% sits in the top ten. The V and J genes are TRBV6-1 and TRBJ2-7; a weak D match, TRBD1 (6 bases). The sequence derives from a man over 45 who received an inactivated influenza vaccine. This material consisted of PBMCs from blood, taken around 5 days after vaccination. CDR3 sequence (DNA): TGTGCCAGCAGCAGGGGTGGGGGTGCCTACGAGCAGTACTTC. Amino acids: CASSRGGGAYEQYF.